This T cell receptor (beta chain) was recorded in a study of CD8+CD57+ T cells in acquired aplastic anemia. Profiling that covered TCR beta VDJ and CDR3 relied on genomic DNA as its template. A single record per CDR3 protein comes from TCRdb applying MiXCR to the reads. The sample lists about 200,000 distinct CDR3 sequences, around three fifths occurring once. The CDR3 covers 13 residues. V lost 4 bases and J lost 5, with 11 bases in between. Germline V gives CDR1 SGHAT, CDR2 FQNNGV. Previously, flow cytometry had revealed CD8+CD57+ cell expansion in the patients chosen for sequencing. Sequencing input: sorted CD4+, CD8+, or CD8+CD57+ T cells (not recorded which) from PBMCs. The TCR comes from a human donor with aplastic anemia. The chain combines TRBV11-2 with TRBJ1-2; no clear D gene. The DNA of the CDR3 is TGTGCCAGCAGCTCCCACGCCCGGTATGGCTACACCTTC. Its protein product is CASSSHARYGYTF.